The 30 T cell receptor beta chains given below trace back to one sample, sequenced in a study of shared clonotypes between healthy human individuals. Sequencing used immunoSEQ multiplex PCR; TCRdb keeps in-frame clones, though not all of them. The sample has around 2,000,000 clones; about 94% are singletons. CD45RO-negative, CCR7-selected cells formed the naive CD8 fraction, which excluded terminally differentiated effector memory CD45RA+ cells. Sequencing was performed on naive CD8+ T cells sorted from blood. All receptors derive from a man aged 18 to 29 in good health.

DNA of the CDR3: TGTGCCAGCAAGGAACAGGGGCCCTACAATGAGCAGTTCTTC. Its translation: CASKEQGPYNEQFF. The chain employs TRBV27 and TRBJ2-1, with 7 bases aligning to TRBD1. V lost 7 bases, J lost 2 bases, and 5 bases stayed unmatched. Germline loops: CDR1 MNHEY, CDR2 SMNVEV (reference sequence). CDR3 length: 14 amino acids.

The chain recombines TRBV11-2 with TRBJ2-5; possible D gene TRBD2, 7 bases. The germline CDR1 and CDR2 sequences are SGHAT and FQNNGV. The V gene lost 2 bases and the J gene lost 2 bases, with 12 bases spanning the gap. This CDR3 is 15 amino acids long. In DNA, the CDR3 is TGTGCCAGCAGCTTATACGGGGGGCCTCAAGAGACCCAGTACTTC. As protein: CASSLYGGPQETQYF.

This chain uses TRBV9 with TRBJ2-3, with D maybe TRBD2 (6 bases). Trimming took off 4 bases at V and 4 bases at J, with 22 bases between the two ends. Germline V gives CDR1 SGDLS, CDR2 YYNGEE. The CDR3 runs to 17 residues. CDR3 loop: CASSFLDSGTPSDTQYF. CDR3 in DNA: TGTGCCAGCAGCTTCCTAGACTCCGGGACTCCTTCAGATACGCAGTATTTT.

This clone was recorded once. The chain employs TRBV6-1 and TRBJ2-7; 11 nucleotides match TRBD1. Germline CDR1 and CDR2: MNHNS and SASEGT. V was clipped by 6 bases and J by 3 bases; unmatched bases: 4. CDR3 size: 14 residues. In DNA, the CDR3 is TGTGCCAGCAGCCCGGGACAGGGGGACTACGAGCAGTACTTC. It specifies CASSPGQGDYEQYF.

This clone was observed a few times. The chain links TRBV12-2 to TRBJ2-7. TRBV12-2 is a pseudogene segment. The length of the CDR3 is 13 residues. This CDR3 is CASHLAGPYEQYF. DNA for the CDR3: TGTGCAAGTCACTTAGCGGGACCCTACGAGCAGTACTTC.

This chain joins TRBV2 and TRBJ2-7; D remains unclear. Germline-derived CDR1 and CDR2 are SNHLY and FYNNEI. The V end lost 2 bases, the J end lost 2 bases, and 10 bases lay between the germline ends. The CDR3 has 14 residues. The CDR3 sequence is CASSEMDRAYEQYF. The CDR3 nucleotides read TGTGCCAGCAGTGAAATGGACCGCGCCTACGAGCAGTACTTC.

The genes are TRBV7-9 and TRBJ2-1, with 8 bases identical to TRBD1. J lost 4 bases, V lost 5 bases, and 7 bases had no gene match. The CDR3 spans 15 residues. CDR1 is SEHNR and CDR2 is FQNEAQ in the germline V gene (reference sequence). The DNA of the CDR3 is TGTGCCAGCAGCCCCCGGGACAGGAATTACAATGAGCAGTTCTTC. Protein product: CASSPRDRNYNEQFF.

In the case of this clone: Other nucleotide sequences from this sample produce the same CDR3. This sequence joins TRBV9 and TRBJ1-1; TRBD1 might be the D (5 bases). The V end was cut by 4 bases, the J end by 4 bases, with 11 bases between. The CDR3 length is 13 residues. The V gene's germline CDR1 is SGDLS and CDR2 YYNGEE. This CDR3 is CASSSGGGTEAFF. The CDR3 nucleotides read TGTGCCAGCAGCTCAGGCGGGGGCACTGAAGCTTTCTTT. The full variable domain, its missing parts supplied by reference TRBV9 and TRBJ1-1, is DSGVTQTPKHLITATGQRVTLRCSPRSGDLSVYWYQQSLDQGLQFLIQYYNGEERAKGNILERFSAQQFPDLHSELNLSSLELGDSALYFCASSSGGGTEAFFGQGTRLTVV.

For this clone: Other nucleotide sequences from this sample produce the same CDR3. The V call is TRBV5-6, the J call TRBJ2-7; D is ambiguous. Trimming cost V 0 bases and J 7 bases, with 5 bases left between them. CDR3 length: 11 residues. In germline, CDR1 is SGHDT, CDR2 YYEEEE. The CDR3 spells CASSLVEEQYF. The CDR3 nucleotides are TGTGCCAGCAGCTTGGTAGAGGAGCAGTACTTC.

The chain has TRBV5-1 and TRBJ2-7, with TRBD1 matching over 10 bases. Trimming removed 2 bases from V and 7 bases from J; junction bases left unmatched: 3. Looked up from germline, CDR1 is SGHRS and CDR2 is YFSETQ. The CDR3 is made up of 13 amino acids. CDR3 residues: CASSLPGQGEQYF. Here the CDR3 DNA reads TGCGCCAGCAGCTTACCGGGACAGGGGGAGCAGTACTTC.

Concerning this clone: The sample carries other DNA sequences with the same CDR3. This rearrangement joins TRBV27 to TRBJ1-5; 8 bases map to TRBD1. The junction had 7 bases not matched to a gene; V was cut back by 5 bases and J by 7 bases. Germline lookup yields CDR1 MNHEY and CDR2 SMNVEV (reference sequence). This CDR3 is built from 14 residues. The chain's CDR3 is CASSTTGGGQPQHF. In DNA, the CDR3 is TGTGCCAGCAGTACCACAGGGGGTGGGCAGCCCCAGCATTTT.

J is TRBJ2-2 and V is TRBV11-2; the D is unclear. Germline V gives CDR1 SGHAT, CDR2 FQNNGV. The CDR3 is made up of 14 amino acids. Trimming removed 3 bases from V and 2 bases from J, with 7 bases in between. The CDR3 spells CASSFSQNTGELFF. CDR3 coding DNA: TGTGCCAGCAGCTTCTCTCAAAACACCGGGGAGCTGTTTTTT.

As to this clone: The sample has other DNA sequences that encode this CDR3 too. This chain links TRBV5-8 with TRBJ1-1, with TRBD1 identical over 8 bases. Trimming took 2 bases from V and 1 from J; bases not matched to a gene: 1. Germline V gene sequence: CDR1 SGHTS, CDR2 YDEGEE. The CDR3 sequence is 14 residues long. CDR3 sequence: CASSLDRGNTEAFF. The CDR3 region has the DNA TGTGCCAGCAGCTTAGACAGGGGGAACACTGAAGCTTTCTTT. Drawing the rest from reference TRBV5-8 and TRBJ1-1, the complete variable domain is EAGVTQSPTHLIKTRGQQATLRCSPISGHTSVYWYQQALGLGLQFLLWYDEGEERNRGNFPPRFSGRQFPNYSSELNVNALELEDSALYLCASSLDRGNTEAFFGQGTRLTVV.

V usage is TRBV7-9 and J usage is TRBJ2-7; D remains unclear. V was clipped by 2 bases and J by 6 bases, with 11 bases between them. Germline loops: CDR1 SEHNR, CDR2 FQNEAQ (reference sequence). This CDR3 contains 13 residues. CDR3: CASSLNLGFEQYF. CDR3 nucleotide sequence: TGTGCCAGCAGCTTAAACCTGGGGTTCGAGCAGTACTTC.

CDR3 DNA: TGCAGCGTTGAATGCGAGGGGAGCGGGGGTGAGCAGTTCTTC. Protein sequence: CSVECEGSGGEQFF. J is TRBJ2-1 and V is TRBV29-1; TRBD2 matches 8 bases. V gave up 2 bases and J gave up 9 bases; unmatched junction bases: 9. The CDR3 is 14 amino acids. Germline values: CDR1 SQVTM, CDR2 ANQGSEA.

The chain combines TRBV2 with TRBJ2-7, with D maybe TRBD2 (7 bases). This CDR3 contains 16 residues. Germline V CDR1 and CDR2: SNHLY, FYNNEI. The V end was cut by 9 bases, the J end by 6 bases, with 27 bases between. The CDR3: CASPLTRGASIREQYF. The CDR3 bases are TGTGCCAGTCCCCTCACCCGGGGGGCCTCCATCCGCGAGCAGTACTTC.

The J gene is TRBJ2-3, the V gene TRBV15; tentatively, D is TRBD2 (5 bases). The CDR3 is 16 residues long. Trimming left V 3 bases short and J 4 bases short, with 17 bases between. CDR1 is LNHNV, CDR2 YYDKDF, per germline (reference sequence). CDR3 in amino acids: CATSRDDQRWPDTQYF. CDR3 nucleotides: TGTGCCACCAGCAGGGACGACCAGCGGTGGCCAGATACGCAGTATTTT.

The V call is TRBV6-5, the J call TRBJ2-2; D is possibly TRBD1 (6 bases). The CDR3 runs to 13 residues. The V gene lost 6 bases and the J gene lost 4 bases, with 9 bases spanning the gap. The germline CDR1 and CDR2 sequences are MNHEY and SVGAGI. CDR3 protein: CASRGAATGELFF. The CDR3 coding sequence is TGTGCCAGCAGGGGGGCTGCCACCGGGGAGCTGTTTTTT.

The gene calls are TRBV29-1 and TRBJ2-2; 9 positions match TRBD1. Losses at the gene ends were 5 bases for V and 6 bases for J; bases not matched to a gene: 4. The CDR3 is 13 amino acids. Per germline, CDR1 SQVTM and CDR2 ANQGSEA. Here the CDR3 DNA reads TGCAGCGTTCCGGGACAGGGATCCGGGGAGCTGTTTTTT. Translating it yields CSVPGQGSGELFF.

The rearrangement links TRBV7-8 to TRBJ2-7, with D tentatively TRBD1 or TRBD2 (5 bases each). The V gene lost 5 bases and the J gene lost 3 bases, with 17 bases spanning the gap. There are 15 residues in the CDR3. The germline V gene has CDR1 SGHVS and CDR2 FQNEAQ. In nucleotides, the CDR3 is TGTGCCAGCAGCGAAGGGACCGCTACCTACTACGAGCAGTACTTC. This codes for CASSEGTATYYEQYF.

The V gene is TRBV13, the J gene TRBJ2-7; D is uncertain. Trimming pared 3 bases from V and 3 bases from J, leaving 15 bases between. The CDR3 is 15 residues long. CDR1 is PRHDT and CDR2 is FYEKMQ in the germline V gene (reference sequence). Here the CDR3 DNA reads TGTGCCAGCAGCTTTTCCGGGCTCGGAGACTACGAGCAGTACTTC. Its protein is CASSFSGLGDYEQYF.

This chain joins TRBV10-3 and TRBJ2-1; 13 positions agree with TRBD2. Unmatched junction bases numbered 7, after V lost 8 bases and J lost 0 bases. Germline V gene sequence: CDR1 ENHRY, CDR2 SYGVKD. The CDR3 is 17 residues long. In nucleotides, the CDR3 is TGTGCCATCGGAGGACTAGCGGGGGCCCACTCCTACAATGAGCAGTTCTTC. Translation: CAIGGLAGAHSYNEQFF.

This clone was detected only a few times. CDR3 in DNA: TGTGCCAGCAGTTTAAGCGGCAGGGGGTCCAACTATGGCTACACCTTC. Its protein product is CASSLSGRGSNYGYTF. J is TRBJ1-2 and V is TRBV27; TRBD1 matches at 7 bases. With 2 bases clipped from V and 2 bases from J, the junction kept 8 bases outside the gene matches. This CDR3 is built from 16 residues. Germline V CDR1 and CDR2: MNHEY, SMNVEV (reference sequence).

The CDR3 here is CASSYQGQGDYEQYF. The CDR3 nucleotides read TGTGCCAGCAGTTACCAGGGACAGGGAGACTACGAGCAGTACTTC. The V gene is TRBV6-5, the J gene TRBJ2-7, with TRBD1 matching over 9 bases. CDR3 length: 15 amino acids. V lost 2 bases, J lost 3 bases, and 5 bases stayed unmatched. Germline CDR1 reads MNHEY; CDR2 reads SVGAGI.

This rearrangement joins TRBV13 to TRBJ2-1; 7 positions match TRBD2. The trim removed 5 bases at V and 1 base at J, leaving 8 bases unmatched. Germline V gives CDR1 PRHDT, CDR2 FYEKMQ (reference sequence). CDR3 length: 16 residues. CDR3 sequence: CASSPELAASYNEQFF. Written as DNA, the CDR3 is TGTGCCAGCAGCCCCGAGCTAGCGGCGTCCTACAATGAGCAGTTCTTC.

A note on this clone: Different DNA sequences within this sample yield the same CDR3. V is TRBV28 and J is TRBJ2-7; D gene ambiguous. Germline CDR1 reads MDHEN; CDR2 reads SYDVKM. This CDR3 is built from 12 residues. V lost 3 bases and J 1 base, leaving 4 bases between the germline ends. CDR3 sequence reads: CASSFASYEQYF. CDR3 nucleotides: TGTGCCAGCAGTTTTGCGTCCTACGAGCAGTACTTC.

The chain joins TRBV14 to TRBJ2-7; tentatively, D is TRBD1 (7 bases). CDR1 and CDR2 from the germline V gene are SGHDN and FVKESK. The length of the CDR3 is 15 residues. V was clipped by 3 bases and J by 0 bases, with 12 bases between them. The CDR3, as DNA: TGTGCCAGCAGCCAGACGCGGGACAGCTCCTACGAGCAGTACTTC. Residues: CASSQTRDSSYEQYF.

The chain uses TRBV7-6 and TRBJ2-1; D gene ambiguous. Germline lookup yields CDR1 SGHVS and CDR2 FNYEAQ. The CDR3 length is 17 residues. Trimming left V 4 bases short and J 0 bases short, with 16 bases between. This CDR3 reads CASSSSDAASSYNEQFF. CDR3 nucleotide sequence: TGTGCCAGCAGCTCATCCGACGCAGCCAGCTCCTACAATGAGCAGTTCTTC. Supplemented by reference TRBV7-6 and TRBJ2-1, the full variable domain reads GAGVSQSPRYKVTKRGQDVALRCDPISGHVSLYWYRQALGQGPEFLTYFNYEAQQDKSGLPNDRFSAERPEGSISTLTIQRTEQRDSAMYRCASSSSDAASSYNEQFFGPGTRLTVL.

Concerning this clone itself: Other DNA variants within this sample encode the same CDR3. The chain is built from TRBV30 and TRBJ1-1; D uncertain. Between the trimmed V and J ends, which lost 0 bases and 7 bases, there was a span of 6 bases. The CDR3 contains 11 residues. The germline CDR1 and CDR2 sequences are GTSNPN and SVGIG (reference sequence). The CDR3 protein is CAWSVGIEAFF. CDR3 sequence (DNA): TGTGCCTGGAGTGTAGGGATTGAAGCTTTCTTT.

The rearrangement joins TRBV27 to TRBJ2-2; D not resolved. The CDR3 extends over 13 amino acids. Germline assignment: CDR1 MNHEY and CDR2 SMNVEV (reference sequence). V was pared by 6 bases and J by 5 bases, with 10 bases between. The CDR3 nucleotides read TGTGCCAGCAGCCCCGATTTTACCGGGGAGCTGTTTTTT. This encodes CASSPDFTGELFF.